A selection of T cell receptor beta chains follows, all from one sample in a study of vaccination effects on CD4 cells after COVID-19. Generated by immunoSEQ multiplex PCR, the TCRdb table keeps only in-frame clones and is missing some. The sample consists of around 56,000 clones, over 65% of them appearing once. These receptors have no identified antigens. The sequences come from CD4+ T cells from PBMCs cultured without peptide, collected before COVID-19 vaccination. Every receptor here comes from a human donor who received a COVID-19 vaccine. Both conserved end residues are part of each CDR3. A D gene is named only where the DNA matches it firmly. Size is omitted from some rows. Given values are once, few, many or a class for expanded clones.

CDR3nt,CDR3aa,v_gene,j_gene,d_gene,abundance
TGTGCCACCGCGGGAGTTTCTGGAAACACCATATATTTT,CATAGVSGNTIYF,TRBV2,TRBJ1-3,-,-
TGCGCCAGCAGCCAAGCCGAGACAGGGGGCAACGAAAAACTGTTTTTT,CASSQAETGGNEKLFF,TRBV4-3,TRBJ1-4,TRBD1,few
TGTGCCAGCAGCCTATATCCAGGGGGGTCTGGGGCCAACGTCCTGACTTTC,CASSLYPGGSGANVLTF,TRBV5-5,TRBJ2-6,-,-
TGCGCCAGCAGGTCAATTCGAGGGAACCAAGAGACCCAGTACTTC,CASRSIRGNQETQYF,TRBV10-2,TRBJ2-5,-,-
TGTGCCAGCAGCTTACAGGGCAATCAGCCCCAGCATTTT,CASSLQGNQPQHF,TRBV7-2,TRBJ1-5,-,-
TGTGCCAGCAGTTACGCACGGACTCGCGGGGGCACAGATACGCAGTATTTT,CASSYARTRGGTDTQYF,TRBV6-2/TRBV6-3,TRBJ2-3,-,-
TGTGCCAGTAGTAACCAACTCGTAGGGCAAGAGACCCAGTACTTC,CASSNQLVGQETQYF,TRBV19,TRBJ2-5,-,-
TGTGCCAGCAGCTTCCGGGACAGGGGACGGACTGAAGCTTTCTTT,CASSFRDRGRTEAFF,TRBV3-1/TRBV3-2,TRBJ1-1,TRBD1,-
TGTGCCAGCAGCAAAGTTGGACAGCCCCAGCATTTT,CASSKVGQPQHF,TRBV21-1,TRBJ1-5,-,-
TGTGCCTGGAGTGTAGGGCTAGCCAATGAGCAGTTCTTC,CAWSVGLANEQFF,TRBV30,TRBJ2-1,-,-
TGCAGCGTTGAAGAAAACCGAGATACGCAGTATTTT,CSVEENRDTQYF,TRBV29-1,TRBJ2-3,-,-
TGCGCCAGCAGCATATATGTCAGGGGGCAGGGAGATACGCAGTATTTT,CASSIYVRGQGDTQYF,TRBV5-1,TRBJ2-3,TRBD1,-
TGTGCCAGCAGTGAATCCCCCTTCCCAGGTGGGGGGACTGAAGCTTTCTTT,CASSESPFPGGGTEAFF,TRBV25-1,TRBJ1-1,-,-
TGTGCCAGCAGCGATGGGTTAGACAACTATGGCTACACCTTC,CASSDGLDNYGYTF,TRBV6-5,TRBJ1-2,-,-
TGCGCCAGCAGCACCGGGACTATCAGCACAGATACGCAGTATTTT,CASSTGTISTDTQYF,TRBV5-1,TRBJ2-3,TRBD2,-
TGTGCCAGCAGCCAAGGTCAGGGTAGTCAGCCCCAGCATTTT,CASSQGQGSQPQHF,TRBV3-1/TRBV3-2,TRBJ1-5,-,-
TGTGCCAGCAGATTCTCACCACCCCAGGGCACAGATACGCAGTATTTT,CASRFSPPQGTDTQYF,TRBV27,TRBJ2-3,-,few
TGTGCCAGCAGCGGGACCGTACAAGAGACCCAGTACTTC,CASSGTVQETQYF,TRBV14,TRBJ2-5,-,-
TGTGCCAGCAGTTACTCGGGACAGAAAAACATTCAGTACTTC,CASSYSGQKNIQYF,TRBV6-5,TRBJ2-4,TRBD1,-
TGTGCCAGCAGTTACTTCTCCAGGGGGAACACTGAAGCTTTCTTT,CASSYFSRGNTEAFF,TRBV6-2/TRBV6-3,TRBJ1-1,-,-
TGTGCCAGCACGACCAATCGGAATTCACCCCTCCACTTT,CASTTNRNSPLHF,TRBV18,TRBJ1-6,-,-
TGTGATGGGACCCCCTACAATGAGCAGTTCTTC,CDGTPYNEQFF,TRBV21-1,TRBJ2-1,-,-
TGTGCCAGCAGCCCAAGACTAGCGGGGGCAGATACGCAGTATTTT,CASSPRLAGADTQYF,TRBV9,TRBJ2-3,TRBD2,-
TGTGCCAGCAGACCCGACCGCCTCTATGGCTACACCTTC,CASRPDRLYGYTF,TRBV12-3/TRBV12-4,TRBJ1-2,-,-
TGTGCCAGTAGTACCCGGACAGGGGGCTTAACCGGGGAGCTGTTTTTT,CASSTRTGGLTGELFF,TRBV19,TRBJ2-2,TRBD1,-
TGCGCCAGCAGTGAGACTGACAGGGGGAATCAGCCCCAGCATTTT,CASSETDRGNQPQHF,TRBV10-2,TRBJ1-5,TRBD1,-
TGTGCCAGCAGCCCTAATGAAAAACTGTTTTTT,CASSPNEKLFF,TRBV12-3/TRBV12-4,TRBJ1-4,-,-
TGTGCCAGCAGCCGCGGACAGTCCGGGGAGCTGTTTTTT,CASSRGQSGELFF,TRBV6-6,TRBJ2-2,-,once
TGTGCCACCAGTGATCCAGGGGGCAGGAGCACCGGGGAGCTGTTTTTT,CATSDPGGRSTGELFF,TRBV24-1,TRBJ2-2,TRBD1,-
TGTGCCAGCAGTGCAGGGGACAGTGGAAACACCATATATTTT,CASSAGDSGNTIYF,TRBV25-1,TRBJ1-3,TRBD1,-
TGTGCCAGCAGTTCCTCCGTGGGGTGGGGGGCCTATAACTATGGCTACACCTTC,CASSSSVGWGAYNYGYTF,TRBV28,TRBJ1-2,-,-
TGCGCCAGCAGCTGGGGACAGGAGAATTCACCCCTCCACTTT,CASSWGQENSPLHF,TRBV5-1,TRBJ1-6,TRBD1,-
TGTGCCAGCAGCCCGCCACACATAACACGGGGCGGGGAGACCCAGTACTTC,CASSPPHITRGGETQYF,TRBV5-5,TRBJ2-5,-,-
TGTGCCTGGAGTATTACAGGGGATCAGCCCCAGCATTTT,CAWSITGDQPQHF,TRBV30,TRBJ1-5,TRBD1,-
TGTGCCAGCAGTGATAAACCGGGGTCTAGCTCCTACAATGAGCAGTTCTTC,CASSDKPGSSSYNEQFF,TRBV6-4,TRBJ2-1,-,-
TGTGCCAGCAGTGAATGGGGACAGGGGAGCCCCGGGGAGCTGTTTTTT,CASSEWGQGSPGELFF,TRBV2,TRBJ2-2,TRBD1,-
TGCGCCAGCAGCCAAGGTCAGGGGGCTGGTGAAGCTTTCTTT,CASSQGQGAGEAFF,TRBV4-1,TRBJ1-1,TRBD1,-
TGTGCCAGCAGGCTACCCCTGGGGTTCGAAGAAGAGACCCAGTACTTC,CASRLPLGFEEETQYF,TRBV28,TRBJ2-5,-,-
TGTGCCAGCAGCCTAGACAGGGAGGAGACCCAGTACTTC,CASSLDREETQYF,TRBV5-6,TRBJ2-5,TRBD1,-
TGTGCCAGCAGCATAGGCTCTGCAGATACGCAGTATTTT,CASSIGSADTQYF,TRBV11-3,TRBJ2-3,-,-
TGTGCCAGTAGTCCGCAACGGACAGGGATTAACACTGAAGCTTTCTTT,CASSPQRTGINTEAFF,TRBV19,TRBJ1-1,TRBD1,-
TGTGCCAGCTCACCAAGAGGGGGCGCGAACACCGGGGAGCTGTTTTTT,CASSPRGGANTGELFF,TRBV18,TRBJ2-2,TRBD1,-
TGTGCCAGCAGCGAAGCTGGTATAGAAGAGACCCAGTACTTC,CASSEAGIEETQYF,TRBV2,TRBJ2-5,-,-
TGTGCCAGCAGCGTAGATAGGAGGGTTTGGGACGGGGAGCTGTTTTTT,CASSVDRRVWDGELFF,TRBV9,TRBJ2-2,-,-
TGTGCCTGGAGTGTTATGGGAATAAATCAGCCCCAGCATTTT,CAWSVMGINQPQHF,TRBV30,TRBJ1-5,-,-
TGCGCCAGCATAGCAGGGACGAACACCGGGGAGCTGTTTTTT,CASIAGTNTGELFF,TRBV5-1,TRBJ2-2,-,few